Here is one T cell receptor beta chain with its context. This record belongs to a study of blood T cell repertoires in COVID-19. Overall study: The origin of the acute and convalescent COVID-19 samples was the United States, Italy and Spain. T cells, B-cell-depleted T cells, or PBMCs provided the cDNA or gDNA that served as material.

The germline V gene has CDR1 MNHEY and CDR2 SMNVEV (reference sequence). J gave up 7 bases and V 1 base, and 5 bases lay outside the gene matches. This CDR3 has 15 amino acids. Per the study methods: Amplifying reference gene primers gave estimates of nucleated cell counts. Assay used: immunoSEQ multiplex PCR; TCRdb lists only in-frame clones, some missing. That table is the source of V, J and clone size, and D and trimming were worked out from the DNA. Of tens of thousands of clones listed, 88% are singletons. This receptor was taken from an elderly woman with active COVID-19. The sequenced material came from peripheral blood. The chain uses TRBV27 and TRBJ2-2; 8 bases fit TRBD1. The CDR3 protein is CASSLWPGGGGELFF. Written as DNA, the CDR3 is TGTGCCAGCAGTTTATGGCCAGGGGGCGGCGGGGAGCTGTTTTTT.